Below, 30 T cell receptor beta chains from the same sample are listed, as sequenced in a study of cytomegalovirus exposure and HLA in healthy donors. The PCR contained 60 Vbeta and 13 Jbeta primers. Using immunoSEQ multiplex PCR, the repertoire was profiled, and TCRdb retains in-frame clones only, with some absent. The data hold approximately 290,000 clones, with 80% observed a single time. Sequencing input: PBMCs. The receptors derive from a girl aged 2-9 years in good health and CMV-seronegative.

A few counts support this clone. The CDR3 DNA reads as TGTGCCAGCAGTTACTCGCGGACAGGGGACTATGGCTACACCTTC. Translating gives CASSYSRTGDYGYTF. J is TRBJ1-2 and V is TRBV6-5, with TRBD1 identical over 9 bases. The CDR3 consists of 15 residues. Germline CDR1 MNHEY, CDR2 SVGAGI. V was pared by 0 bases and J by 3 bases, with 2 bases of the junction left unmatched.

The chain couples TRBV6-6 to TRBJ1-5, with unresolved D. This CDR3 has 14 amino acids. Germline V gene lookup returns CDR1 MNHNY and CDR2 SVGAGI (reference sequence). V gave up 6 bases and J gave up 6 bases, with 15 bases separating them. The CDR3 coding sequence is TGTGCCAGCAGCCCCCCGAGAGGAAGTCAGCCCCAGCATTTT. Encoded protein: CASSPPRGSQPQHF.

This clone was detected only a few times. This chain connects TRBV9 to TRBJ1-2, with TRBD1 identical over 8 bases. The CDR3 is 15 residues long. Germline assignment: CDR1 SGDLS and CDR2 YYNGEE. The J segment lost 4 bases and the V segment lost 2 bases, leaving 7 bases of the junction unmatched. CDR3 coding DNA: TGTGCCAGCAGCGTTCACAGGGGGTCTAGCTATGGCTACACCTTC. It yields the protein CASSVHRGSSYGYTF.

Turning to this clone: Mismatch with germline at one junction end may stem from a read error. The V call is TRBV18, the J call TRBJ1-3; possibly TRBD1 for D (5 bases). Germline values: CDR1 KGHSH, CDR2 LQKENI. This CDR3 is built from 15 residues. CDR3: CASSPRGLTGNTIYF. The CDR3 DNA follows: TGTGCCAGCTCCCCACGGGGACTCACTGGAAACACCATATATTTT. Drawing the rest from reference TRBV18 and TRBJ1-3, the complete variable domain is NAGVMQNPRHLVRRRGQEARLRCSPMKGHSHVYWYRQLPEEGLKFMVYLQKENIIDESGMPKERFSAEFPKEGPSILRIQQVVRGDSAAYFCASSPRGLTGNTIYFGEGSWLTVV.

The chain joins TRBV7-2 to TRBJ1-3, with 7 bases identical to TRBD1. The CDR3 spans 14 residues. Germline-derived CDR1 and CDR2 are SGHTA and FQGNSA. V gave up 6 bases and J gave up 4 bases; unmatched junction bases: 6. The CDR3 bases are TGTGCCAGCAGATATACAGGGGCCGGAAACACCATATATTTT. Protein: CASRYTGAGNTIYF.

The chain couples TRBV7-9 to TRBJ1-3, with 7 positions matching TRBD1. After removal of 1 base from V and 10 bases from J, the junction contained 10 bases not matched to a gene. Germline loops: CDR1 SEHNR, CDR2 FQNEAQ (reference sequence). CDR3 length: 15 residues. For the CDR3, the DNA is TGTGCCAGCAGCTTAGTTGGTAGGGGGCAGGAAACCATATATTTT. Translated: CASSLVGRGQETIYF.

This clone was seen once. The J gene is TRBJ1-1, the V gene TRBV6-1, with TRBD1 as a possible D gene (6 bases). Germline V gene data show CDR1 as MNHNS and CDR2 as SASEGT. This CDR3 contains 16 residues. Trimming cost V 0 bases and J 2 bases, with 13 bases left between them. CDR3 nucleotide sequence: TGTGCCAGCAGTGAAGCGAAATGGACAGCTAACACTGAAGCTTTCTTT. Encoded protein: CASSEAKWTANTEAFF.

This chain connects TRBV7-3 to TRBJ1-2; D is ambiguous. Trimming took off 4 bases at V and 4 bases at J, with 13 bases between the two ends. From germline, CDR1 is SGHTA and CDR2 FQGTGA. This CDR3 has 14 amino acids. CDR3: CASSSEQYFYGYTF. In DNA form, the CDR3 reads TGTGCCAGCAGCTCAGAACAGTATTTCTATGGCTACACCTTC.

The chain couples TRBV2 to TRBJ1-2, with 7 bases matching TRBD1. The junction had 5 bases not matched to a gene; V was cut back by 6 bases and J by 1 base. Germline V CDR1 and CDR2: SNHLY, FYNNEI. The CDR3 spans 14 residues. The CDR3 is CASRGQNLNYGYTF. The CDR3 DNA sequence: TGTGCCAGCAGGGGACAGAACCTTAACTATGGCTACACCTTC. Together with reference TRBV2 and TRBJ1-2, the CDR3 gives the full variable domain: EPEVTQTPSHQVTQMGQEVILRCVPISNHLYFYWYRQILGQKVEFLVSFYNNEISEKSEIFDDQFSVERPDGSNFTLKIRSTKLEDSAMYFCASRGQNLNYGYTFGSGTRLTVV.

This chain uses TRBV5-1 with TRBJ2-7; 8 bases match TRBD1. The V segment lost 3 bases and the J segment 3 bases; nucleotides outside the gene matches: 5. Germline CDR1 and CDR2: SGHRS and YFSETQ. This CDR3 is 14 amino acids long. CDR3 sequence (DNA): TGCGCCAGCAGCTCCGGGACAGGCAACTACGAGCAGTACTTC. Its translation is CASSSGTGNYEQYF. Based on the CDR3 plus reference TRBV5-1 and TRBJ2-7, the full variable domain is KAGVTQTPRYLIKTRGQQVTLSCSPISGHRSVSWYQQTPGQGLQFLFEYFSETQRNKGNFPGRFSGRQFSNSRSEMNVSTLELGDSALYLCASSSGTGNYEQYFGPGTRLTVT.

The chain uses TRBV9 and TRBJ2-1; TRBD2 aligns across 11 bases. Germline CDR1 reads SGDLS; CDR2 reads YYNGEE. The V and J ends lost 5 bases and 6 bases, in that order; junction bases with no gene match: 10. The CDR3 runs 16 residues. CDR3 amino acids: CASRSGLAGGANEQFF. Written as DNA, the CDR3 is TGTGCCAGCAGGAGCGGGCTAGCGGGAGGAGCCAATGAGCAGTTCTTC.

This clone occurred a few times. DNA of the CDR3: TGTGCCAGCAGCTTACAGGGAATTGCTAACTATGGCTACACCTTC. Residues: CASSLQGIANYGYTF. The V call is TRBV5-4, the J call TRBJ1-2; a weak D match, TRBD1 (6 bases). Trimming stripped 2 bases from V and 0 bases from J, with 11 bases between. The CDR3 spans 15 residues. CDR1 is SGHNT, CDR2 YYREEE, per germline (reference sequence). The full variable domain, completed using reference TRBV5-4 and TRBJ1-2, is ETGVTQSPTHLIKTRGQQVTLRCSSQSGHNTVSWYQQALGQGPQFIFQYYREEENGRGNFPPRFSGLQFPNYSSELNVNALELDDSALYLCASSLQGIANYGYTFGSGTRLTVV.

The rearrangement links TRBV9 to TRBJ2-1, with D uncertain. In germline, CDR1 is SGDLS, CDR2 YYNGEE. Trimming took 0 bases from V and 4 from J, leaving 8 bases between them. CDR3 size: 14 residues. CDR3 sequence: CASSVAELYNEQFF. The CDR3 DNA sequence: TGTGCCAGCAGCGTAGCGGAGCTATACAATGAGCAGTTCTTC.

The chain employs TRBV28 and TRBJ2-7; 8 nucleotides match TRBD2. The junction had 6 bases not matched to a gene; V was cut back by 6 bases and J by 2 bases. The CDR3 is made up of 14 amino acids. The germline gives CDR1 MDHEN, CDR2 SYDVKM. This CDR3 is CASSPRAGAYEQYF. CDR3 DNA sequence: TGTGCCAGCAGCCCACGAGCGGGAGCCTACGAGCAGTACTTC.

This clone was detected once. V is TRBV10-3 and J is TRBJ2-7; 8 bases are shared with TRBD1. The CDR3 contains 15 residues. Looked up from germline, CDR1 is ENHRY and CDR2 is SYGVKD. Trimming removed 4 bases from V and 3 bases from J; junction bases left unmatched: 8. Written as DNA, the CDR3 is TGTGCCATCAGTGCCCCGACAGGGGACGGCTACGAGCAGTACTTC. Translation: CAISAPTGDGYEQYF.

V gene TRBV21-1 combines with J gene TRBJ2-1; TRBD2, the D gene given by the table, was not confirmed from the DNA. TRBV21-1 is a pseudogene locus. The CDR3 spans 15 residues. DNA for the CDR3: TGTGCCAGCAGCAAACAGGGACTTGGCTACAATGAGCAGTTCTTC. Its translation is CASSKQGLGYNEQFF.

CDR3 region: CASRGRGQVVADKYEQYF. The CDR3 DNA is TGTGCCAGCAGAGGAAGGGGTCAGGTGGTAGCGGACAAATACGAGCAGTACTTC. This rearrangement joins TRBV2 to TRBJ2-7, with D possibly being TRBD2 (6 bases). The germline CDR1 and CDR2 sequences are SNHLY and FYNNEI. The CDR3 has 18 amino acids. The V and J ends lost 6 bases and 4 bases respectively, with 28 bases between them.

The chain uses TRBV7-9 and TRBJ1-2, with TRBD1 matching 7 bases. With V trimmed by 1 base and J by 1 base, 3 bases remained unmatched. The V gene's germline CDR1 is SEHNR and CDR2 FQNEAQ (reference sequence). This CDR3 has 15 residues. The CDR3 loop is CASSLGRDSNYGYTF. The CDR3 coding sequence is TGTGCCAGCAGCTTAGGCCGGGACAGTAACTATGGCTACACCTTC.

CDR3 region: CASSLEGAGGQPQHF. The CDR3 DNA reads TGCGCCAGCAGCTTGGAGGGGGCAGGGGGTCAGCCCCAGCATTTT. The chain employs TRBV5-1 and TRBJ1-5; 7 nucleotides agree with TRBD1. CDR1 and CDR2 (germline): SGHRS, YFSETQ. The CDR3 is 15 amino acids. V shed 0 bases, J shed 6 bases, and the junction held 6 bases outside the gene matches.

The CDR3 sequence: CAISDSRTGNTEAFF. CDR3 bases: TGTGCCATCAGTGACTCCCGGACAGGGAACACTGAAGCTTTCTTT. The gene calls are TRBV10-3 and TRBJ1-1, with 7 bases fitting TRBD1. V was pared by 3 bases and J by 1 base, with 5 bases of the junction left unmatched. The germline V gene has CDR1 ENHRY and CDR2 SYGVKD. The CDR3 consists of 15 residues.

The chain links TRBV19 to TRBJ2-7, with 8 bases matching TRBD1. V gave up 7 bases and J gave up 2 bases; unmatched junction bases: 10. The CDR3 runs to 15 residues. Germline assignment: CDR1 LNHDA and CDR2 SQIVND (reference sequence). CDR3 sequence: CASTPVETGAYEQYF. The CDR3 DNA is TGTGCCAGTACCCCGGTGGAGACAGGGGCCTACGAGCAGTACTTC. Drawing the rest from reference TRBV19 and TRBJ2-7, the complete variable domain is DGGITQSPKYLFRKEGQNVTLSCEQNLNHDAMYWYRQDPGQGLRLIYYSQIVNDFQKGDIAEGYSVSREKKESFPLTVTSAQKNPTAFYLCASTPVETGAYEQYFGPGTRLTVT.

CDR3 bases: TGTGCCACCAGCAACCCCGGGGGTCCCCTCTCCTACGAGCAGTACTTC. It specifies CATSNPGGPLSYEQYF. J is TRBJ2-7 and V is TRBV15, with D maybe TRBD2 (6 bases). Trimming removed 4 bases from V and 0 bases from J, with 16 bases in between. This CDR3 has 16 amino acids. Germline CDR1 reads LNHNV; CDR2 reads YYDKDF (reference sequence).

The CDR3: CASSVAVEDTQYF. In DNA, the CDR3 is TGTGCCAGCAGCGTAGCGGTCGAGGATACGCAGTATTTT. The rearrangement links TRBV9 to TRBJ2-3; the D is unclear. V was shortened by 0 bases and J by 6 bases, with 8 bases between the two germline ends. The germline V gene encodes CDR1 SGDLS and CDR2 YYNGEE. This CDR3 is 13 amino acids long.

This clone has only one observation. V usage is TRBV18 and J usage is TRBJ1-2; 10 bases line up with TRBD1. The V segment lost 11 bases and the J segment 0 bases; nucleotides outside the gene matches: 6. Germline CDR1 reads KGHSH; CDR2 reads LQKENI. The CDR3 spans 14 residues. The CDR3 protein is CAATGQGTNYGYTF. CDR3 coding DNA: TGTGCCGCGACGGGACAGGGGACTAACTATGGCTACACCTTC.

Details on this clone: Other DNA sequences in this sample translate to the same CDR3. The chain is built from TRBV6-1 and TRBJ1-5; 7 bases are a match to TRBD1. Germline CDR1 and CDR2: MNHNS and SASEGT. CDR3 length: 15 residues. V shed 9 bases, J shed 0 bases, and the junction held 8 bases outside the gene matches. This CDR3 reads CASSWDSFSNQPQHF. The CDR3 DNA follows: TGTGCCAGTTCTTGGGACAGCTTTAGCAATCAGCCCCAGCATTTT.

This clone showed up just a few times. The chain couples TRBV29-1 to TRBJ1-2, with a possible D match to TRBD1 (5 bases). V was trimmed by 6 bases and J by 4 bases, leaving 24 bases between them. Germline CDR1 SQVTM, CDR2 ANQGSEA. The CDR3 consists of 16 residues. CDR3 nucleotides: TGCAGCGTAGGAGAACGGGGGTCGGGGCCGCGCTATGGCTACACCTTC. This sequence encodes CSVGERGSGPRYGYTF.

The chain has TRBV6-5 and TRBJ2-7; no definite D call. The CDR3 consists of 15 residues. Germline lookup yields CDR1 MNHEY and CDR2 SVGAGI. V gave up 2 bases and J gave up 2 bases, with 13 bases separating them. CDR3 protein: CASSYGKGEAYEQYF. The CDR3 region has the DNA TGTGCCAGCAGTTACGGTAAAGGAGAAGCCTACGAGCAGTACTTC.

With regard to this clone: The sample holds other DNA sequences that translate to the same CDR3. This chain links TRBV27 with TRBJ2-7, with D tentatively TRBD1 (6 bases). Germline CDR1 and CDR2: MNHEY and SMNVEV (reference sequence). The CDR3 runs 13 residues. With 3 bases removed from V and 3 bases from J, the gap between germline ends came to 9 bases. CDR3 in amino acids: CASSLTGSYEQYF. The CDR3 DNA is TGTGCCAGCAGTTTGACAGGTAGCTACGAGCAGTACTTC.

The genes are TRBV5-4 and TRBJ1-2; the D gene is possibly TRBD1 (5 bases). CDR1 is SGHNT, CDR2 YYREEE, per germline (reference sequence). V was clipped by 2 bases and J by 8 bases, with 16 bases between them. This CDR3 contains 14 residues. CDR3 DNA sequence: TGTGCCAGCAGCTTCAGCGGGGCCAGTCGGGGCTACACCTTC. Amino acids: CASSFSGASRGYTF.

This clone appeared a single time. The gene calls are TRBV16 and TRBJ1-2; a possible D gene is TRBD1 (6 bases). CDR1 and CDR2 from the germline V gene are KGHSY and FQNENV. This CDR3 comprises 16 residues. The V end lost 0 bases, the J end lost 4 bases, and 15 bases lay between the germline ends. Written as DNA, the CDR3 is TGTGCCAGCAGCCAATCGGCCCAGGGGAGCGGCTATGGCTACACCTTC. Translation gives CASSQSAQGSGYGYTF.